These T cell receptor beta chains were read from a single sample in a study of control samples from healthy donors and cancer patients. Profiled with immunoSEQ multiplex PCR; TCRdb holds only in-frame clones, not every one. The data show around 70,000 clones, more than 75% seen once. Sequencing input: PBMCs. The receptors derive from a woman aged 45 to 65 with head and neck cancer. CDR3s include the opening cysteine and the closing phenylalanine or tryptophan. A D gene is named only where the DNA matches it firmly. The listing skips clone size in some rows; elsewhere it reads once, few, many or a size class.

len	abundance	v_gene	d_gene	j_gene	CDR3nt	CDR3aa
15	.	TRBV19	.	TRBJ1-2	TGTGCCAGTAGTACCACAATACAGAGTAACTATGGCTACACCTTC	CASSTTIQSNYGYTF
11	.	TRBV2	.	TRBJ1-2	TGTGCCAGCAGCGAGGCGTATGGCTACACCTTC	CASSEAYGYTF
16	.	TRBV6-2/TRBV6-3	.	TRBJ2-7	TGTGCCAGCAGTTACGTTTGGGCAGGATCCTCCTACGAGCAGTACTTC	CASSYVWAGSSYEQYF
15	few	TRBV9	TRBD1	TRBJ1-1	TGTGCCAGCAGCGTAGGCTCGACAGGGTATACTGAAGCTTTCTTT	CASSVGSTGYTEAFF
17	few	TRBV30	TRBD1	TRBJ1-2	TGTGCCTGCCATCCCGGGACAGGGGTGTTAGGAAGCTATGGCTACACCTTC	CACHPGTGVLGSYGYTF
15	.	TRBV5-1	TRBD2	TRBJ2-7	TGCGCCAGCAGCTCTACTAGCGGGGGAGCCTACGAGCAGTACTTC	CASSSTSGGAYEQYF
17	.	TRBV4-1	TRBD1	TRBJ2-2	TGCGCCAGCAGCCAAGACACGCAGGGGGCGCAGAACGGGGAGCTGTTTTTT	CASSQDTQGAQNGELFF
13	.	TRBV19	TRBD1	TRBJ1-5	TGTGCCAGTATGGGACAGGGGGATCAGCCCCAGCATTTT	CASMGQGDQPQHF
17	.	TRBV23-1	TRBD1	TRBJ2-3	TGCGCCAGCAGTCAATCTCGCAGGAGGACAGGGCAAAATACGCAGTATTTT	CASSQSRRRTGQNTQYF
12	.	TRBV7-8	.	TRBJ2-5	TGTGCCAGCAGCTTGCTAGAGGAGACCCAGTACTTC	CASSLLEETQYF
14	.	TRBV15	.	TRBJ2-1	TGTGCCACCAGCCGAGAGGTTGGGGCCAGAGAGCAGTTCTTC	CATSREVGAREQFF
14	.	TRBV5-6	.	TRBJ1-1	TGTGCCAGCAGCCGGGGCCGAGTGAACACTGAAGCTTTCTTT	CASSRGRVNTEAFF
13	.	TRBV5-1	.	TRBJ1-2	TGCGCCAGCAGCTCCGGGACGGCTGTCGGCTACACCTTC	CASSSGTAVGYTF
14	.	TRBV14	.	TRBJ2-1	TGTGCCAGCAGCCAGAGGGCAGCCGGCAATGAGCAGTTCTTC	CASSQRAAGNEQFF
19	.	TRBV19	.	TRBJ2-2	TGTGCCAGTAGTTTGGGGGGGGCTGCGGGACAGCCGAACACCGGGGAGCTGTTTTTT	CASSLGGAAGQPNTGELFF
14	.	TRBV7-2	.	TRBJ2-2	TGTGCCAGCAGAAGAGGCGCGAACACCGGGGAGCTGTTTTTT	CASRRGANTGELFF
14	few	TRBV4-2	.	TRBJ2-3	TGTGCCAGCAGCCAAGATGTGGGCACAGATACGCAGTATTTT	CASSQDVGTDTQYF
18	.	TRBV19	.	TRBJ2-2	TGTGCCAGTAGTTCGCAAGTTCCAAGGGGATCAAATCGCGGGGAGCTGTTTTTT	CASSSQVPRGSNRGELFF
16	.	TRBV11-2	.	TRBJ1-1	TGTGCCAGCAGCTCAGCCAGACAGAGATTGAACACTGAAGCTTTCTTT	CASSSARQRLNTEAFF
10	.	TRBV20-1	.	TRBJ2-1	TGCAGTGCTAGCTTCAATGAGCAGTTCTTC	CSASFNEQFF
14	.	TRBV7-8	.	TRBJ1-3	TGTGCCAGCAGCTTAGAGACAGTGGCAAACACCATATATTTT	CASSLETVANTIYF
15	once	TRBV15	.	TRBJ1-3	TGTGCCACGAAAATTCCGGGGAGCTCTGGAAACACCATATATTTT	CATKIPGSSGNTIYF
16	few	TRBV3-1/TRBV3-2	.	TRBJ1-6	TGTGCCAGCAGCCAACGCACAGGCCTGGGGGACTCACCCCTCCACTTT	CASSQRTGLGDSPLHF
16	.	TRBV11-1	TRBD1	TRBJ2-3	TGTGCCAGCAGCTCATACCAAGGACAGGGGTCAGATACGCAGTATTTT	CASSSYQGQGSDTQYF
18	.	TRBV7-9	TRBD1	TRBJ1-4	TGTGCCAGCAGCTTAGGCGGGACAGGGAAGGCGGTTGGTGAAAAACTGTTTTTT	CASSLGGTGKAVGEKLFF
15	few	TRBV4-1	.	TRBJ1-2	TGCGCCAGCAGCCAAGAGGCAGGATCTAACTATGGCTACACCTTC	CASSQEAGSNYGYTF